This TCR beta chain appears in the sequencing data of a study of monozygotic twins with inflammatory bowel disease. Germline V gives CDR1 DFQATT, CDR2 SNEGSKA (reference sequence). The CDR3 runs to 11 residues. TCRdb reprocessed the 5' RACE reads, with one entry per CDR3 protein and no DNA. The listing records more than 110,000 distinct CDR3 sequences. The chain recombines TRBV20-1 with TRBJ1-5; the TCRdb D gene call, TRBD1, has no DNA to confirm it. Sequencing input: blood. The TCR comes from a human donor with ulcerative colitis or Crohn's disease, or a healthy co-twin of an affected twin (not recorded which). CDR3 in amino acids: CSARVGEPQHF.